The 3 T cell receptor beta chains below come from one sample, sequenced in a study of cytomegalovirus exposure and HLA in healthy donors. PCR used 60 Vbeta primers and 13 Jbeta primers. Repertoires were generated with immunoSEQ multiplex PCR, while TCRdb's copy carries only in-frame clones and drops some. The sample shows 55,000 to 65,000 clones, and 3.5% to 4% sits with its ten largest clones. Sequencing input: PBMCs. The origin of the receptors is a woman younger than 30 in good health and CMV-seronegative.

CDR3 bases: TGTGCCAGCTCACCACCGGCACAGTCCTACGAGCAGTACTTC. It encodes CASSPPAQSYEQYF. The V gene is TRBV18, the J gene TRBJ2-7, with D unresolved. The V end lost 0 bases, the J end lost 1 base, and 7 bases lay between the germline ends. This CDR3 region has 14 residues. Germline-derived CDR1 and CDR2 are KGHSH and LQKENI.

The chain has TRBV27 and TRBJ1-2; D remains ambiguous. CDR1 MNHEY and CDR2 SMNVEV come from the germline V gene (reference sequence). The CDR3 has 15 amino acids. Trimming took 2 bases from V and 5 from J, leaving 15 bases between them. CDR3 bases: TGTGCCAGCAGTTTAATCGAGGGAGGAGGATATGGCTACACCTTC. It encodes CASSLIEGGGYGYTF.

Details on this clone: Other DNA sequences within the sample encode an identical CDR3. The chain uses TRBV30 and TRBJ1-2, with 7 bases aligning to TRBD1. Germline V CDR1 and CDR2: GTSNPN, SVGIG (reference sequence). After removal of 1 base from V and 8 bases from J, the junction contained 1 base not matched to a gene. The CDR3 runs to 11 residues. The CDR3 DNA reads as TGTGCCTGGAGTGGACAGGGCGGCTACACCTTC. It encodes CAWSGQGGYTF.